This TCR beta chain was recorded in a study of shared clonotypes between healthy human individuals. Findings and caveats of the study: Depth of sequencing was expected to influence donor clonotype sharing.

With respect to this clone: Antigen specificity is unknown.

Replicate PCRs for sorted subsets used roughly 200 ng DNA; this equaled tens of thousands of T cell genomes. Some clones are missing from TCRdb's copy, which holds only in-frame ones; the method was immunoSEQ multiplex PCR. The table has about 2.4 million clones, 93% seen once. V lost 1 base and J lost 5, with 11 bases in between. The germline V gene encodes CDR1 SGHTA and CDR2 FQGNSA. CDR3 size: 14 residues. The chain recombines TRBV7-2 with TRBJ1-1, with D maybe TRBD1 (6 bases). This sequence was found in a man between 18 and 29 years old in good health. Some clones in this sample may be carry-over from other donors' samples. The sequenced material came from naive CD4+ T cells from PBMCs. Specified subset: CD45RA+ positively selected. CDR3 residues: CASSLDGGGTEAFF. The CDR3 DNA is TGTGCCAGCAGCTTAGACGGGGGCGGAACTGAAGCTTTCTTT.